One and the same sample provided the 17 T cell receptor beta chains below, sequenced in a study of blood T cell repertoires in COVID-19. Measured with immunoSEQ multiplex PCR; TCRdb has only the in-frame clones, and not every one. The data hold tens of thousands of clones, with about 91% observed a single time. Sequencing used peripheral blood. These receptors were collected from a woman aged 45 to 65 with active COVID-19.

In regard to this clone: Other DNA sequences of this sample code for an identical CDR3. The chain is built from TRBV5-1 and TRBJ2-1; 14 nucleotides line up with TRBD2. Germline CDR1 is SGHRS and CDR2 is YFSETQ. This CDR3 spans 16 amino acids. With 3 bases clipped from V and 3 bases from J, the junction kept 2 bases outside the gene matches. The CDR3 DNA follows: TGCGCCAGCAGCTCCGGGACTAGCGGGGGCTACAATGAGCAGTTCTTC. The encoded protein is CASSSGTSGGYNEQFF.

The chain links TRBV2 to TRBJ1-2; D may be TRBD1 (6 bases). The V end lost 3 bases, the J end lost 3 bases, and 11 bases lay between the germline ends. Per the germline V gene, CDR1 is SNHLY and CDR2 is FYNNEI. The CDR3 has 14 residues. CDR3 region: CASSEGAGDYGYTF. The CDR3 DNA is TGTGCCAGCAGTGAGGGGGCCGGGGACTATGGCTACACCTTC.

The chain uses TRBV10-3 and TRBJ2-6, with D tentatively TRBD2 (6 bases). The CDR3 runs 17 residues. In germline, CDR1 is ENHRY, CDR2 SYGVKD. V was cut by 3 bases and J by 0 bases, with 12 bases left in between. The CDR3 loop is CAISELADYSGANVLTF. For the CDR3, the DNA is TGTGCCATCAGTGAACTGGCGGACTACTCTGGGGCCAACGTCCTGACTTTC.

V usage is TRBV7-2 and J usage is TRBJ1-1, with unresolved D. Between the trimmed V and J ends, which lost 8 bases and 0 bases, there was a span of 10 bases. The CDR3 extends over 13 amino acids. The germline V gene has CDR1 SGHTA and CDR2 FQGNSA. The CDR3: CASGLGLNTEAFF. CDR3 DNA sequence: TGTGCCAGCGGCCTCGGGTTGAACACTGAAGCTTTCTTT.

CDR3 amino acids: CAWGTNNSPLHF. Written as DNA, the CDR3 is TGTGCCTGGGGTACAAATAATTCACCCCTCCACTTT. The genes are TRBV30 and TRBJ1-6; D ambiguous. CDR1 is GTSNPN, CDR2 SVGIG, per germline (reference sequence). Trimming removed 5 bases at V and 5 bases at J, with 7 bases between. The CDR3 length is 12 residues.

CDR3 DNA: TGTGCCAGCAGCCAAGATGGAAGGCGGGGACTGGGGAATGAAAAACTGTTTTTT. Residues: CASSQDGRRGLGNEKLFF. The chain combines TRBV3-1 (or the pseudogene TRBV3-2) with TRBJ1-4, with a tentative D call TRBD1 (5 bases). This CDR3 region has 18 residues. The V end lost 0 bases, the J end lost 5 bases, and 19 bases lay between the germline ends. Germline V gene data show CDR1 as LGHDT and CDR2 as YNNKEL (reference sequence).

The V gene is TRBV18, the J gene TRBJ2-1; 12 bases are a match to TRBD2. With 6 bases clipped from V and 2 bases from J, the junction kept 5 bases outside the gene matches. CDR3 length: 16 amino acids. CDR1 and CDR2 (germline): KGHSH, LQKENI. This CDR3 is CASSQTSGGAYNEQFF. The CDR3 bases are TGTGCCAGCTCGCAGACTAGCGGGGGTGCCTACAATGAGCAGTTCTTC.

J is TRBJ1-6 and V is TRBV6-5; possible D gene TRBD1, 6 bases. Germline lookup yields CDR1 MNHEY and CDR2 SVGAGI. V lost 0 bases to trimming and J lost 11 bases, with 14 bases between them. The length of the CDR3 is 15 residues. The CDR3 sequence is CASSYSMDSRAPLHF. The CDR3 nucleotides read TGTGCCAGCAGTTACTCGATGGACAGCCGAGCACCCCTCCACTTT.

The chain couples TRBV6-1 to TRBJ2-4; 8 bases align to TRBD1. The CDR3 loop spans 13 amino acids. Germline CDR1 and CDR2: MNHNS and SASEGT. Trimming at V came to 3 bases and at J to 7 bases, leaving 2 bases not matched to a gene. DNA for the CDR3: TGTGCCAGCAGTGAGGACAGGGCCAACATTCAGTACTTC. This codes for CASSEDRANIQYF.

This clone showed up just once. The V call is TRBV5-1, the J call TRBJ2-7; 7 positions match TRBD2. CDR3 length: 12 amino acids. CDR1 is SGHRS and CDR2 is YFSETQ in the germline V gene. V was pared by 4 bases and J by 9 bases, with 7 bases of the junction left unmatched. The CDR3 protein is CASSLSGRGQYF. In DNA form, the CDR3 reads TGCGCCAGCAGCCTATCAGGGAGGGGGCAGTACTTC.

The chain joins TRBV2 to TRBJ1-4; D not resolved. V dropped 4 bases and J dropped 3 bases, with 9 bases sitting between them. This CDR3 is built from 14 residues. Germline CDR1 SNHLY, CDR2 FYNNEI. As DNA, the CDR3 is TGTGCCAGCAGTGTAGAGGGCCCTAATGAAAAACTGTTTTTT. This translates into CASSVEGPNEKLFF.

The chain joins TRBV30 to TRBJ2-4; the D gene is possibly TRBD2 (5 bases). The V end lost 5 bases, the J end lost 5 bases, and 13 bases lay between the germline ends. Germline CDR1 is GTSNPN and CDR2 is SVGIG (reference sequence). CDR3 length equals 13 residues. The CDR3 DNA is TGTGCCTGGCTCCGGCGGGCTGAAAACATTCAGTACTTC. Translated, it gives CAWLRRAENIQYF.

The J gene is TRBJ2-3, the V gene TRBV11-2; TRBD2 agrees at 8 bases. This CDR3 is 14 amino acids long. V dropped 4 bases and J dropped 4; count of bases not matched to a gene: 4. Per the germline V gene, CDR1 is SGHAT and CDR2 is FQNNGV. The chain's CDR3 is CASSSGGPADTQYF. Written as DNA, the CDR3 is TGTGCCAGCAGCTCGGGAGGGCCAGCAGATACGCAGTATTTT.

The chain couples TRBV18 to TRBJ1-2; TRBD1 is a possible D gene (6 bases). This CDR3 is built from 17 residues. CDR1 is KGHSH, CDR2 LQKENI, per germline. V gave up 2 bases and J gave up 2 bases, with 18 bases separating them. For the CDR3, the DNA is TGTGCCAGCTCACCAAATCCATCCACAGGGCGAAACTATGGCTACACCTTC. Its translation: CASSPNPSTGRNYGYTF.

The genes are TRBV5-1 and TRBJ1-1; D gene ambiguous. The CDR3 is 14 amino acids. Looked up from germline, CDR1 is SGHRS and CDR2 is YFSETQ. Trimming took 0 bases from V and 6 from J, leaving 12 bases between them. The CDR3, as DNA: TGCGCCAGCAGCTTGGACCCCGGCGGGGCTGAAGCTTTCTTT. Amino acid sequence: CASSLDPGGAEAFF.

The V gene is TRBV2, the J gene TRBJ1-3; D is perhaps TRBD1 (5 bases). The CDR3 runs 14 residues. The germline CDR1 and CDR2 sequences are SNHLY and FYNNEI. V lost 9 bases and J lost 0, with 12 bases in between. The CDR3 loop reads CASRRTSSGNTIYF. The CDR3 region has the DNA TGTGCCAGTAGACGGACAAGCTCTGGAAACACCATATATTTT. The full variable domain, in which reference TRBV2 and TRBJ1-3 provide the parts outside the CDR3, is EPEVTQTPSHQVTQMGQEVILRCVPISNHLYFYWYRQILGQKVEFLVSFYNNEISEKSEIFDDQFSVERPDGSNFTLKIRSTKLEDSAMYFCASRRTSSGNTIYFGEGSWLTVV.

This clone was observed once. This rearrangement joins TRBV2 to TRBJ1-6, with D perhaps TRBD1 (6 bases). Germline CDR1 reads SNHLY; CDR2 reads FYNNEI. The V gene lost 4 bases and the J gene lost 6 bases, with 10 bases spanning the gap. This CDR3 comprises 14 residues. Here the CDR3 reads CASSGTESNSPLHF. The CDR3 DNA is TGTGCCAGCAGTGGGACAGAAAGTAATTCACCCCTCCACTTT.